This is a list of T cell receptor beta chains from one sample in a study of T cells in localized non-small cell lung cancer. Only in-frame clones appear in the TCRdb table, and some are missing; sequencing was by immunoSEQ multiplex PCR. Of 50,000 to 75,000 clones in the sample, approximately 90% were seen once. This specimen consisted of peripheral blood, obtained before any cancer treatment. All receptors come from a man aged 40-75 years with stage I squamous cell lung carcinoma. Both conserved end residues are trimmed from each CDR3.

V,J,CDR3
TRBV5-1,TRBJ2-1,ASSTDGGRSYNEQF
TRBV20-1,TRBJ2-5,SAREVETQY
TRBV7-9,TRBJ2-7,ASSSGQPSYEQY
TRBV19,TRBJ2-2,ASSIGTNTGELF
TRBV5-1,TRBJ1-4,ASSFSITTNEKLF
TRBV7-7,TRBJ2-1,ASSLVLAGDSYNEQF
TRBV5-1,TRBJ1-2,ASSPRQANYGYT
TRBV4-2,TRBJ1-1,ASSQASGGRTEAF
TRBV11-2,TRBJ2-1,ASSLGRSGHEQF
TRBV2,TRBJ2-1,ARQGSSYNEQF
TRBV2,TRBJ2-2,ASAIRQDGELF
TRBV5-5,TRBJ1-5,ASSLTTPQPQH
TRBV7-9,TRBJ2-1,ASDGASYNEQF
TRBV29-1,TRBJ2-5,SVHVQETQY
TRBV4-2,TRBJ2-3,ASSPLAGEDGTDTQY
TRBV6-1,TRBJ1-5,ASSVGVNQPQH
TRBV6-4,TRBJ2-7,ASSQQVGESYEQY
TRBV10-1,TRBJ2-7,ASSRSSGTGKEQY
TRBV6-4,TRBJ1-1,ASSDSGAKNTEAF
TRBV2,TRBJ1-3,ASIRSVNGDTIY
TRBV2,TRBJ2-2,ASSLESNTGELF
TRBV5-1,TRBJ1-2,ASSLSSQGSGYT
TRBV29-1,TRBJ1-5,SVGAGGNQPQH
TRBV7-7,TRBJ2-2,ASSILATTGELF
TRBV7-9,TRBJ1-5,ASDMYGADSNQPQH
TRBV18,TRBJ2-2,ASSPAGAGGIGELF
TRBV4-2,TRBJ1-1,ASSQGQGLNTEAF
TRBV7-3,TRBJ2-1,ASSSRTSSNEQF
TRBV9,TRBJ2-3,ASSDSRSSTDTQY
TRBV7-2,TRBJ2-7,ASSPLTSGSEQY
TRBV11-2,TRBJ2-3,ASSLDPRDTQY
TRBV18,TRBJ2-2,ASSRTSVPTGELF
TRBV5-1,TRBJ2-7,ASSWAGSYEQY